This T cell receptor beta chain was obtained from a study of blood T cell repertoires in COVID-19. Germline loops: CDR1 KGHSH, CDR2 LQKENI. The CDR3 contains 14 residues. Trimming stripped 0 bases from V and 5 bases from J, with 7 bases between. Produced via immunoSEQ multiplex PCR; TCRdb's table is partial and in-frame only. The table records about 140,000 clones, approximately 82% of them present only once. Sequencing input: peripheral blood. This TCR came from a man aged 55 to 70 with active or convalescent COVID-19. The genes are TRBV18 and TRBJ1-4; unclear D gene. The CDR3, as DNA: TGTGCCAGCTCACCACCGAGTATGAATGAAAAACTGTTTTTT. It is translated as CASSPPSMNEKLFF. The full variable domain, completed using reference TRBV18 and TRBJ1-4, is NAGVMQNPRHLVRRRGQEARLRCSPMKGHSHVYWYRQLPEEGLKFMVYLQKENIIDESGMPKERFSAEFPKEGPSILRIQQVVRGDSAAYFCASSPPSMNEKLFFGSGTQLSVL.